The rows below give T cell receptor beta chains drawn from one sample of a study of blood T cell repertoires in COVID-19. Produced via immunoSEQ multiplex PCR; TCRdb's table is partial and in-frame only. Of tens of thousands of clones listed, 86% are singletons. Sample: peripheral blood. Receptors originate from a man between 45 and 60 years old with active COVID-19. CDR3s include the opening cysteine and the closing phenylalanine or tryptophan. Fields, in order: CDR3 protein, CDR3 DNA, D gene, V gene, J gene, clone size. D genes are given only for firm matches. Size is omitted from some rows. Given values are once, few, many or a class for expanded clones.

CSASSNEKLFF	TGCAGTGCCTCCTCGAATGAAAAACTGTTTTTT	.	TRBV20-1	TRBJ1-4	.
CASSFSSPSGNTIYF	TGTGCCAGCAGCTTTAGCAGTCCCTCTGGAAACACCATATATTTT	.	TRBV7-8	TRBJ1-3	.
CASSRGLAGGSDSYEQYF	TGCGCCAGCAGCAGGGGACTAGCGGGGGGCTCTGACTCCTACGAGCAGTACTTC	TRBD2	TRBV5-1	TRBJ2-7	.
CASMTGATNQPQHF	TGTGCCAGCATGACAGGGGCCACCAATCAGCCCCAGCATTTT	TRBD1	TRBV6-4	TRBJ1-5	.
CASSRAGGLYEQYF	TGTGCCAGCAGCCGAGCGGGGGGTCTTTACGAGCAGTACTTC	TRBD2	TRBV7-9	TRBJ2-7	.
CASSLGLTVNTGELFF	TGCGCCAGCAGCTTGGGTTTGACTGTGAACACCGGGGAGCTGTTTTTT	.	TRBV5-1	TRBJ2-2	once
CASRGTVEAFF	TGTGCCAGCAGGGGGACAGTTGAAGCTTTCTTT	TRBD1	TRBV6-5	TRBJ1-1	.
CASSSVGNTIYF	TGTGCCAGCAGTTCAGTTGGAAACACCATATATTTT	.	TRBV12-3/TRBV12-4	TRBJ1-3	.
CASSPRDITNEKLFF	TGTGCCAGCAGCCCAAGGGACATTACTAATGAAAAACTGTTTTTT	.	TRBV7-9	TRBJ1-4	.
CASRPRAGKMNTEAFF	TGTGCCAGCCGCCCGCGCGCAGGGAAAATGAACACTGAAGCTTTCTTT	.	TRBV11-2	TRBJ1-1	.
CASSYSNPGFNQPQHF	TGTGCCAGCAGTTACTCGAACCCAGGGTTCAATCAGCCCCAGCATTTT	.	TRBV6-6	TRBJ1-5	.
CAISTFEQGEDGYTF	TGTGCCATCAGTACTTTTGAACAGGGAGAGGATGGCTACACCTTC	.	TRBV10-3	TRBJ1-2	.
CASSSGRKGATRPQHF	TGTGCCAGCAGCTCAGGACGGAAGGGAGCTACAAGGCCCCAGCATTTT	.	TRBV6-2/TRBV6-3	TRBJ1-5	.
CASLRQGHTDTQYF	TGTGCCAGCTTACGACAGGGTCACACAGATACGCAGTATTTT	TRBD1	TRBV18	TRBJ2-3	.
CASSLGQGKTGELFF	TGCGCCAGCAGCCTGGGACAGGGGAAGACCGGGGAGCTGTTTTTT	TRBD1	TRBV5-1	TRBJ2-2	.
CASSLAGGLLETQYF	TGTGCCAGCAGCTTAGCGGGGGGGCTTTTAGAGACCCAGTACTTC	.	TRBV7-8	TRBJ2-5	.
CASSFPGETQYF	TGTGCCAGCAGCTTTCCGGGAGAGACCCAGTACTTC	.	TRBV11-3	TRBJ2-5	.
CASSLVLAGARDEQFF	TGTGCCAGCAGCTTGGTGCTAGCGGGAGCCCGGGATGAGCAGTTCTTC	TRBD2	TRBV5-5	TRBJ2-1	.
CASGLSTDTQYF	TGCGCCAGCGGACTGTCCACAGATACGCAGTATTTT	.	TRBV10-1	TRBJ2-3	.
CASSVQGSGNTIYF	TGTGCCAGCAGCGTACAGGGTTCGGGAAACACCATATATTTT	.	TRBV9	TRBJ1-3	.
CASSVAQGAGYNEQFF	TGTGCCAGCAGCGTAGCGCAGGGGGCAGGGTACAATGAGCAGTTCTTC	TRBD1	TRBV9	TRBJ2-1	.
CASGFPHNSGRAFEQFF	TGTGCTAGTGGTTTCCCCCATAATAGCGGGAGGGCCTTTGAGCAGTTCTTC	TRBD2	TRBV12-5	TRBJ2-1	.
CASSMTSGGAYEQFF	TGTGCCAGCAGCATGACTAGCGGGGGGGCCTATGAGCAGTTCTTC	TRBD2	TRBV9	TRBJ2-1	.
CASSLGASGSGEQFF	TGTGCCAGCAGCTTAGGGGCTAGCGGGAGTGGTGAGCAGTTCTTC	TRBD2	TRBV7-6	TRBJ2-1	.
CASSLGHRGQNEKLFF	TGCGCCAGCAGCTTGGGCCACAGGGGTCAAAATGAAAAACTGTTTTTT	TRBD1	TRBV5-1	TRBJ1-4	.
CASSWSFGLAGWSTDTQYF	TGTGCCAGCAGCTGGTCCTTCGGACTAGCGGGATGGAGCACAGATACGCAGTATTTT	TRBD2	TRBV13	TRBJ2-3	.
CASSSVGTSVYNEQFF	TGTGCCAGCAGCTCGGTCGGGACTAGCGTCTACAATGAGCAGTTCTTC	TRBD2	TRBV7-2	TRBJ2-1	.
CASSRLAGMQETQYF	TGTGCCAGCAGTCGACTAGCGGGGATGCAAGAGACCCAGTACTTC	TRBD2	TRBV7-3	TRBJ2-5	.
CASSLDPGGETQYF	TGTGCCAGCAGCTTAGACCCGGGAGGAGAGACCCAGTACTTC	TRBD2	TRBV7-2	TRBJ2-5	.
CSASDRDRGYQPQHF	TGCAGTGCTAGTGACCGGGACAGGGGATACCAGCCCCAGCATTTT	TRBD1	TRBV20-1	TRBJ1-5	.
CARREGGNTGELFF	TGTGCCCGGAGGGAGGGTGGGAACACCGGGGAGCTGTTTTTT	TRBD2	TRBV30	TRBJ2-2	.
CASSWDRGYEQYF	TGTGCCAGTAGTTGGGACAGGGGCTACGAGCAGTACTTC	TRBD1	TRBV19	TRBJ2-7	.
CASSVDRENYNSPLHF	TGTGCCAGCAGCGTAGACAGGGAGAATTATAATTCACCCCTCCACTTT	.	TRBV9	TRBJ1-6	once
CASSLGTAPFGEKLFF	TGTGCCAGCTCACTAGGTACAGCCCCCTTTGGTGAAAAACTGTTTTTT	.	TRBV18	TRBJ1-4	.
CASSDSPRTEAFF	TGTGCCAGCAGCGACAGCCCTAGGACTGAAGCTTTCTTT	.	TRBV3-1/TRBV3-2	TRBJ1-1	.
CASSLEPPGLANTGELFF	TGTGCCAGCAGCTTAGAGCCACCGGGACTAGCGAACACCGGGGAGCTGTTTTTT	TRBD2	TRBV7-2	TRBJ2-2	.
CASSQGLGQGYYNEQFF	TGCGCCAGCAGCCAGGGGCTCGGACAGGGATATTACAATGAGCAGTTCTTC	TRBD1	TRBV4-1	TRBJ2-1	.
CASSTGFYGYTF	TGTGCCAGCAGCACAGGTTTCTATGGCTACACCTTC	.	TRBV12-3/TRBV12-4	TRBJ1-2	.
CATSLGARTEAFF	TGCGCCACTAGCCTGGGGGCCCGGACTGAAGCTTTCTTT	.	TRBV10-1	TRBJ1-1	.
CASSDHRGNTEAFF	TGTGCCAGCAGTGACCACAGGGGGAACACTGAAGCTTTCTTT	TRBD1	TRBV25-1	TRBJ1-1	.
CSGTSGTSTDTQYF	TGCAGCGGAACTAGCGGGACTAGCACAGATACGCAGTATTTT	TRBD2	TRBV29-1	TRBJ2-3	.
CASSSLAGEAYEQYF	TGTGCCAGCAGCTCGCTAGCGGGGGAAGCCTACGAGCAGTACTTC	TRBD2	TRBV6-5	TRBJ2-7	.
CASSHGQGFGGNYGYTF	TGCGCCAGCAGCCATGGACAGGGGTTTGGGGGTAACTATGGCTACACCTTC	TRBD1	TRBV5-1	TRBJ1-2	.
CASSLADFYTEAFF	TGCGCCAGCAGCTTGGCGGACTTTTACACTGAAGCTTTCTTT	.	TRBV5-1	TRBJ1-1	.
CASTRGQAELAKNIQYF	TGCGCCAGCACCAGGGGACAGGCCGAACTAGCCAAAAACATTCAGTACTTC	TRBD1	TRBV5-1	TRBJ2-4	.
CASSSKPGGNGYTF	TGTGCCAGCAGCTCTAAGCCAGGGGGGAATGGCTACACCTTC	TRBD1	TRBV3-1/TRBV3-2	TRBJ1-2	.
CASSGTELFTDTQYF	TGTGCCAGCTCAGGGACAGAGCTATTCACAGATACGCAGTATTTT	TRBD1	TRBV18	TRBJ2-3	.
CASSVGLAGAADTQYF	TGCGCCAGCAGTGTGGGGCTAGCGGGGGCCGCAGATACGCAGTATTTT	TRBD2	TRBV10-1	TRBJ2-3	.
CASRSAKSRGIQLSNQPQHF	TGCGCCAGCAGATCTGCGAAGTCAAGGGGGATACAGCTTAGCAATCAGCCCCAGCATTTT	.	TRBV5-1	TRBJ1-5	few
CAWMSKLGASGKGGNIQYF	TGTGCCTGGATGTCGAAACTGGGGGCTAGCGGGAAAGGAGGGAACATTCAGTACTTC	TRBD2	TRBV30	TRBJ2-4	.
CASSMALNQPQHF	TGTGCCAGTAGTATGGCACTAAATCAGCCCCAGCATTTT	.	TRBV19	TRBJ1-5	.
CASSPPGATNEKLFF	TGTGCCAGCAGCCCCCCGGGGGCAACTAATGAAAAACTGTTTTTT	.	TRBV6-5	TRBJ1-4	.